These 20 T cell receptor beta chains originate from one sample sequenced in a study of blood T cell repertoires in COVID-19. Clones were read by immunoSEQ multiplex PCR, and TCRdb kept only the in-frame ones, dropping some. The sample includes roughly 280,000 clones, roughly nine tenths of them seen just once. The sample comprised peripheral blood. The receptors originated from a man aged 35-49 years with active or convalescent COVID-19.

J is TRBJ1-3 and V is TRBV3-1 (or the pseudogene TRBV3-2); no clear D. The CDR3 totals 17 residues. V shed 0 bases and J shed 6 bases, with 18 bases lying between them. Looked up from germline, CDR1 is LGHDT and CDR2 is YNNKEL (reference sequence). CDR3 loop: CASSQDIRGGGANTIYF. In DNA, the CDR3 is TGTGCCAGCAGCCAAGATATACGGGGTGGTGGAGCAAACACCATATATTTT.

This clone was seen a handful of times. V gene TRBV4-2 combines with J gene TRBJ2-7; 7 bases agree with TRBD2. V trimming: 5 bases; J trimming: 0 bases; junction bases outside the gene matches: 7. Germline CDR1 reads LGHNA; CDR2 reads YNFKEQ. The CDR3 contains 15 residues. CDR3 amino acids: CASSSSRTSSYEQYF. The CDR3 DNA sequence: TGTGCCAGCAGCTCTAGCCGGACTAGCTCCTACGAGCAGTACTTC.

Concerning this clone itself: Additional DNA sequences in this sample encode the identical CDR3. As DNA, the CDR3 is TGTGCCAGCAGCTTAGTAGCGGGGACCTACGAGCAGTACTTC. This sequence encodes CASSLVAGTYEQYF. V usage is TRBV7-2 and J usage is TRBJ2-7, with 8 bases aligning to TRBD2. This CDR3 spans 14 amino acids. Germline V CDR1 and CDR2: SGHTA, FQGNSA. V was pared by 1 base and J by 2 bases, with 1 base of the junction left unmatched.

This clone was observed a single time. This chain joins TRBV7-9 and TRBJ2-2; TRBD1 agrees at 7 bases. V gave up 6 bases and J gave up 0 bases; unmatched junction bases: 4. The germline V gene has CDR1 SEHNR and CDR2 FQNEAQ (reference sequence). The CDR3 sequence is 15 residues long. The CDR3, as DNA: TGTGCCAGCAGTCAGGGACAGACGAACACCGGGGAGCTGTTTTTT. Translation: CASSQGQTNTGELFF.

In its sample, this clone was seen a few times. J is TRBJ2-1 and V is TRBV5-1; TRBD2 agrees at 16 bases. Germline-derived CDR1 and CDR2 are SGHRS and YFSETQ. V was clipped by 4 bases and J by 8 bases; unmatched bases: 3. The CDR3 is made up of 15 amino acids. The CDR3 sequence: CASSPGLAGGHEQFF. DNA for the CDR3: TGCGCCAGCAGCCCGGGACTAGCGGGAGGGCATGAGCAGTTCTTC.

This clone appeared a single time. CDR3: CASGTGTVGSPLHF. The CDR3 DNA reads as TGTGCCAGTGGGACCGGGACAGTGGGTTCACCCCTCCACTTT. V and J are TRBV19 and TRBJ1-6; 7 bases align to TRBD1. The germline gives CDR1 LNHDA, CDR2 SQIVND (reference sequence). CDR3 size: 14 residues. The V and J ends lost 8 bases and 9 bases, in that order; junction bases with no gene match: 10. Using reference TRBV19 and TRBJ1-6 for the parts outside the CDR3, the full variable domain is DGGITQSPKYLFRKEGQNVTLSCEQNLNHDAMYWYRQDPGQGLRLIYYSQIVNDFQKGDIAEGYSVSREKKESFPLTVTSAQKNPTAFYLCASGTGTVGSPLHFGNGTRLTVT.

The chain recombines TRBV6-1 with TRBJ2-3; a weak D match, TRBD1 (5 bases). CDR1 is MNHNS, CDR2 SASEGT, per germline. Between the trimmed V and J ends, which lost 0 bases and 3 bases, there was a span of 10 bases. The CDR3 runs 15 residues. CDR3 bases: TGTGCCAGCAGTGAAGCCCAGGGTAGGACAGATACGCAGTATTTT. Amino acid sequence: CASSEAQGRTDTQYF.

This clone has a single count. The chain combines TRBV5-4 with TRBJ2-1; the D gene is possibly TRBD1 (5 bases). V gave up 5 bases and J gave up 0 bases, with 12 bases separating them. The CDR3 has 15 amino acids. Germline-derived CDR1 and CDR2 are SGHNT and YYREEE (reference sequence). CDR3 DNA: TGTGCCAGCAGTGTGGCAGGGCACTCCTACAATGAGCAGTTCTTC. Its translation: CASSVAGHSYNEQFF.

This clone came up a few times. CDR3 DNA sequence: TGTGCCAGCTCTCCCGGCGGGGTTGTACTAAACTACGAGCAGTACTTC. This translates into CASSPGGVVLNYEQYF. The rearrangement joins TRBV18 to TRBJ2-7; D possibly corresponds to TRBD2 (6 bases). The V end lost 6 bases, the J end lost 3 bases, and 21 bases lay between the germline ends. Germline CDR1 and CDR2: KGHSH and LQKENI. The CDR3 has 16 residues. Variable domain in full (rest from reference TRBV18 and TRBJ2-7): NAGVMQNPRHLVRRRGQEARLRCSPMKGHSHVYWYRQLPEEGLKFMVYLQKENIIDESGMPKERFSAEFPKEGPSILRIQQVVRGDSAAYFCASSPGGVVLNYEQYFGPGTRLTVT.

The chain links TRBV12-3 or TRBV12-4 to TRBJ1-3; D is undetermined. There are 13 residues in the CDR3. V dropped 1 base and J dropped 4 bases, with 5 bases sitting between them. The CDR3: CASSLVSGNTIYF. The CDR3, as DNA: TGTGCCAGCAGTTTAGTTTCGGGAAACACCATATATTTT.

V usage is TRBV27 and J usage is TRBJ1-6; D unclear. Germline CDR1 is MNHEY and CDR2 is SMNVEV (reference sequence). Trimming stripped 3 bases from V and 7 bases from J, with 7 bases between. CDR3 size: 13 residues. The CDR3 loop is CASSLVGNSPLHF. CDR3 DNA sequence: TGTGCCAGCAGTTTGGTCGGGAATTCACCCCTCCACTTT.

CDR3 bases: TGTGCCATCGGGGGACAGTATAGCAATCAGCCCCAGCATTTT. Its translation is CAIGGQYSNQPQHF. V is TRBV10-3 and J is TRBJ1-5, with TRBD1 identical over 7 bases. J gave up 0 bases and V 8 bases, and 4 bases lay outside the gene matches. Germline-derived CDR1 and CDR2 are ENHRY and SYGVKD. The CDR3 is 14 amino acids.

The chain links TRBV12-3 or TRBV12-4 to TRBJ1-5; D is unresolved. V was clipped by 7 bases and J by 5 bases, with 12 bases between them. The CDR3 loop spans 13 amino acids. DNA of the CDR3: TGTGCCAGCACCACTGACAACTATCAGCCCCAGCATTTT. Translated: CASTTDNYQPQHF.

V is TRBV11-3 and J is TRBJ2-2, with 7 bases lining up with TRBD2. The CDR3 is made up of 15 amino acids. V dropped 7 bases and J dropped 2; count of bases not matched to a gene: 7. Germline-derived CDR1 and CDR2 are SGHNT and YENEEA. In nucleotides, the CDR3 is TGTGCCAGCACCCGCCCTAGCGGAAACACCGGGGAGCTGTTTTTT. Translation gives CASTRPSGNTGELFF.

CDR3 in amino acids: CASNPGLATEQFF. The CDR3 DNA reads as TGTGCCAGCAACCCGGGACTAGCGACTGAGCAGTTCTTC. The genes are TRBV11-3 and TRBJ2-1; TRBD2 agrees at 10 bases. Trimming took 7 bases from V and 9 from J; bases not matched to a gene: 6. The CDR3 extends over 13 amino acids. Germline V gene sequence: CDR1 SGHNT, CDR2 YENEEA.

The chain recombines TRBV10-3 with TRBJ2-3; 11 bases are shared with TRBD2. The CDR3 is made up of 17 amino acids. The germline CDR1 and CDR2 sequences are ENHRY and SYGVKD. The ends lost 4 bases at V and 1 base at J; junction bases unmatched: 7. CDR3 loop: CAISVGSGGAGTDTQYF. The CDR3 nucleotides read TGTGCCATCAGTGTAGGTAGCGGGGGGGCAGGCACAGATACGCAGTATTTT.

DNA for the CDR3: TGTGCCAGCAGCGGCGGGACAGTGAGGAGCTCTGGAAACACCATATATTTT. This codes for CASSGGTVRSSGNTIYF. This rearrangement joins TRBV9 to TRBJ1-3; 7 bases match TRBD1. The CDR3 runs 17 residues. J lost 0 bases, V lost 3 bases, and 9 bases had no gene match. Germline lookup yields CDR1 SGDLS and CDR2 YYNGEE.

The rearrangement uses TRBV14 and TRBJ2-1; TRBD1 agrees at 9 bases. Germline CDR1 reads SGHDN; CDR2 reads FVKESK. The CDR3 covers 17 residues. Trimming cost V 2 bases and J 8 bases; bases outside gene matches: 13. The CDR3 loop is CASSQTIGTGRQDEQFF. CDR3 bases: TGTGCCAGCAGCCAAACCATTGGGACAGGGAGACAGGATGAGCAGTTCTTC.

The rearrangement joins TRBV18 to TRBJ2-7; tentative D call: TRBD2 (6 bases). V lost 3 bases and J 6 bases, leaving 15 bases between the germline ends. The germline V gene encodes CDR1 KGHSH and CDR2 LQKENI. This CDR3 has 14 residues. The CDR3 sequence: CASSPGTGVSEQYF. The CDR3, as DNA: TGTGCCAGCTCACCGGGGACGGGGGTCAGCGAGCAGTACTTC.

This sequence joins TRBV4-1 and TRBJ2-7; D call uncertain. The CDR3 extends over 12 amino acids. V lost 1 base, J lost 4 bases, and 5 bases lay in between. CDR1 and CDR2 from the germline V gene are MGHRA and YSYEKL. CDR3 amino acids: CASSQAGYEQYF. The CDR3 coding sequence is TGCGCCAGCAGCCAAGCGGGTTACGAGCAGTACTTC.